The 17 T cell receptor beta chains given below trace back to one sample, sequenced in a study of memory CD8 T cells in hepatitis C reinfection. Time point given: pre-reinfection, 55 to 20 weeks before reinfection detection. No in vitro expansion preceded TCR sequencing of the sorted cells. Sequencing used immunoSEQ multiplex PCR; TCRdb keeps in-frame clones, though not all of them. This table holds 45,000 to 65,000 clones, around 92% found once. The sequencing input was naive CD8+ T cells sorted from blood. These TCRs come from a man aged 18-30 years with hepatitis C virus infection.

The rearrangement joins TRBV6-5 to TRBJ2-5, with 7 bases aligning to TRBD1. The CDR3 extends over 16 amino acids. CDR1 MNHEY and CDR2 SVGAGI come from the germline V gene. With 2 bases clipped from V and 1 base from J, the junction kept 7 bases outside the gene matches. This chain's CDR3 is CASSYRTGPSQETQYF. For the CDR3, the DNA is TGTGCCAGCAGTTACAGGACAGGACCGAGCCAAGAGACCCAGTACTTC.

The V and J genes are TRBV7-2 and TRBJ2-2; 11 nucleotides match TRBD1. The CDR3 consists of 16 residues. After removal of 5 bases from V and 3 bases from J, the junction contained 5 bases not matched to a gene. The germline V gene encodes CDR1 SGHTA and CDR2 FQGNSA. This chain's CDR3 is CASSAGQGADTGELFF. The CDR3, as DNA: TGTGCCAGCAGCGCCGGACAGGGGGCTGACACCGGGGAGCTGTTTTTT. Looking up the rest from reference TRBV7-2 and TRBJ2-2 gives the full variable domain: GAGVSQSPSNKVTEKGKDVELRCDPISGHTALYWYRQSLGQGLEFLIYFQGNSAPDKSGLPSDRFSAERTGGSVSTLTIQRTQQEDSAVYLCASSAGQGADTGELFFGEGSRLTVL.

The chain recombines TRBV7-9 with TRBJ2-5; maybe TRBD2 (5 bases). V was pared by 2 bases and J by 5 bases, with 9 bases between. The CDR3 totals 13 residues. Germline CDR1 is SEHNR and CDR2 is FQNEAQ (reference sequence). The CDR3 here is CASSLPGGETQYF. CDR3 in DNA: TGTGCCAGCAGCTTACCTGGCGGGGAGACCCAGTACTTC.

This rearrangement joins TRBV9 to TRBJ2-1; 8 nucleotides agree with TRBD1. There are 16 residues in the CDR3. Germline values: CDR1 SGDLS, CDR2 YYNGEE. Trimming at V came to 0 bases and at J to 4 bases, leaving 6 bases not matched to a gene. CDR3 DNA sequence: TGTGCCAGCAGCGTAGCGCGGCAGGGGGCTTACAATGAGCAGTTCTTC. Protein: CASSVARQGAYNEQFF. Based on the CDR3 plus reference TRBV9 and TRBJ2-1, the full variable domain is DSGVTQTPKHLITATGQRVTLRCSPRSGDLSVYWYQQSLDQGLQFLIQYYNGEERAKGNILERFSAQQFPDLHSELNLSSLELGDSALYFCASSVARQGAYNEQFFGPGTRLTVL.

V and J are TRBV28 and TRBJ2-5; TRBD1 aligns across 7 bases. The DNA matches TRBJ2-7 better at its end, which makes the J call doubtful. The CDR3 loop spans 14 amino acids. CDR1 is MDHEN, CDR2 SYDVKM, per germline. The CDR3 DNA sequence: TGTGCCAGCAGTTTAGGGACAGCGGTAAACGAGCAGTACTTC. It specifies CASSLGTAVNEQYF.

The chain joins TRBV5-1 to TRBJ1-4, with 7 nucleotides matching TRBD1. With V trimmed by 4 bases and J by 3 bases, 6 bases remained unmatched. This CDR3 has 15 residues. Germline V lookup: CDR1 SGHRS, CDR2 YFSETQ. The CDR3 protein is CASSLIGTANEKLFF. For the CDR3, the DNA is TGCGCCAGCAGCCTGATCGGGACAGCTAATGAAAAACTGTTTTTT.

This chain connects TRBV27 to TRBJ1-4; TRBD1 agrees at 8 bases. The V and J ends lost 2 bases and 2 bases, in that order; junction bases with no gene match: 7. The germline CDR1 and CDR2 sequences are MNHEY and SMNVEV (reference sequence). The length of the CDR3 is 17 residues. The CDR3 DNA follows: TGTGCCAGCAGTTTAGGCTTAGACAGGGGCACTAATGAAAAACTGTTTTTT. Its translation: CASSLGLDRGTNEKLFF.

This clone has a single count. The gene calls are TRBV27 and TRBJ2-7; TRBD2 matches at 10 bases. Trimming took 6 bases from V and 5 from J; bases not matched to a gene: 1. The CDR3 length is 12 residues. Germline V gene data show CDR1 as MNHEY and CDR2 as SMNVEV (reference sequence). CDR3 protein: CASSLAGDEQYF. Written as DNA, the CDR3 is TGTGCCAGCAGCCTAGCGGGAGACGAGCAGTACTTC.

Only a few counts were recorded for this clone. The chain uses TRBV10-3 and TRBJ2-1, with D maybe TRBD2 (5 bases). The CDR3 spans 12 residues. V was cut by 10 bases and J by 6 bases, with 13 bases left in between. Germline-derived CDR1 and CDR2 are ENHRY and SYGVKD. The CDR3 region is CATHPGSNEQFF. CDR3 nucleotide sequence: TGTGCCACCCACCCGGGGAGCAATGAGCAGTTCTTC.

The J gene is TRBJ2-2, the V gene TRBV6-6; perhaps TRBD1 as D (6 bases). The germline V gene encodes CDR1 MNHNY and CDR2 SVGAGI (reference sequence). This CDR3 comprises 14 residues. V lost 4 bases and J lost 4, with 10 bases in between. This CDR3 reads CASSLAGVTGELFF. CDR3 nucleotide sequence: TGTGCCAGCAGTTTAGCAGGGGTCACCGGGGAGCTGTTTTTT.

V and J are TRBV4-3 and TRBJ1-6; no clear D. Germline assignment: CDR1 LGHNA and CDR2 YSLEER. V lost 0 bases, J lost 10 bases, and 16 bases lay in between. The CDR3 consists of 16 residues. CDR3 residues: CASSQDPPKTGSPLHF. CDR3 bases: TGCGCCAGCAGCCAAGATCCCCCAAAAACGGGATCACCCCTCCACTTT.

The chain carries TRBV4-1 and TRBJ2-2; 7 bases are shared with TRBD2. CDR3 length equals 12 residues. Germline assignment: CDR1 MGHRA and CDR2 YSYEKL. Trimming removed 5 bases from V and 8 bases from J; junction bases left unmatched: 2. The CDR3 protein is CASSWEGGELFF. DNA of the CDR3: TGCGCCAGCAGCTGGGAGGGGGGGGAGCTGTTTTTT.

The gene calls are TRBV7-9 and TRBJ2-5; 7 bases match TRBD1. Germline CDR1 is SEHNR and CDR2 is FQNEAQ (reference sequence). With 4 bases clipped from V and 4 bases from J, the junction kept 15 bases outside the gene matches. This CDR3 comprises 17 residues. The CDR3 sequence: CASSYGQDGFLRETQYF. CDR3 in DNA: TGTGCCAGCAGCTACGGACAGGATGGGTTTTTGAGAGAGACCCAGTACTTC.

This clone was seen once. The chain combines TRBV5-1 with TRBJ1-1; tentatively, D is TRBD1 (5 bases). The CDR3 has 13 amino acids. CDR1 is SGHRS and CDR2 is YFSETQ in the germline V gene. With 2 bases removed from V and 3 bases from J, the gap between germline ends came to 8 bases. CDR3 DNA: TGCGCCAGCAGCTTCTGGGGCGACACTGAAGCTTTCTTT. Its translation: CASSFWGDTEAFF.

The V gene is TRBV13, the J gene TRBJ2-5; tentatively, D is TRBD1 (6 bases). Per the germline V gene, CDR1 is PRHDT and CDR2 is FYEKMQ (reference sequence). CDR3 size: 14 residues. The V gene lost 5 bases and the J gene lost 0 bases, with 10 bases spanning the gap. The CDR3 is CASSNRDNQETQYF. CDR3 nucleotide sequence: TGTGCCAGCAGCAACCGGGACAACCAAGAGACCCAGTACTTC.

The genes are TRBV19 and TRBJ2-7; 7 nucleotides agree with TRBD2. CDR1 LNHDA and CDR2 SQIVND come from the germline V gene (reference sequence). The trim removed 1 base at V and 6 bases at J, leaving 0 bases unmatched. The CDR3 has 12 amino acids. The CDR3 DNA sequence: TGTGCCAGTAGTATAGTAGCGGGCGAGCAGTACTTC. Protein: CASSIVAGEQYF.

The chain carries TRBV13 and TRBJ2-1; 7 nucleotides align to TRBD2. Germline trimming cut 6 bases from V and 6 bases from J; bases unmatched to any gene: 20. From germline, CDR1 is PRHDT and CDR2 FYEKMQ (reference sequence). The CDR3 is 18 amino acids. DNA of the CDR3: TGTGCCAGCAGTTCGGACCGGGGGGTTGATGGGCCCCTCAATGAGCAGTTCTTC. It specifies CASSSDRGVDGPLNEQFF.